The 21 T cell receptor beta chains listed next were all sequenced from one sample in a study of technical replicates of blood from a few donors listed by TCRdb under 2017. Libraries were made using the immunoSEQ multiplex PCR assay. TCRdb carries this immuneACCESS record with in-frame sequences only. Its versions omit some clonotypes, under half of them owing to an unresolved V gene in the studies checked, with the rest unexplained. The sample includes over 70,000 clones, with over 90% observed a single time. The ten largest clones represent 4.7% of the sample. Sequencing was performed on PBMCs. The source is a human donor in good health. Some clones in this sample may be carry-over from other donors' samples.

The chain carries TRBV13 and TRBJ2-7; 7 nucleotides line up with TRBD1. This CDR3 has 16 amino acids. CDR1 is PRHDT, CDR2 FYEKMQ, per germline (reference sequence). Trimming removed 5 bases from V and 0 bases from J; junction bases left unmatched: 10. The DNA for the CDR3 is TGTGCCAGCAGCCCCTACCCGGGACAGCCCTCCTACGAGCAGTACTTC. Its protein product is CASSPYPGQPSYEQYF. Using reference TRBV13 and TRBJ2-7 for the parts outside the CDR3, the full variable domain is AAGVIQSPRHLIKEKRETATLKCYPIPRHDTVYWYQQGPGQDPQFLISFYEKMQSDKGSIPDRFSAQQFSDYHSELNMSSLELGDSALYFCASSPYPGQPSYEQYFGPGTRLTVT.

The chain employs TRBV5-1 and TRBJ2-3; the match to TRBD2 covers 10 bases. J was trimmed by 2 bases and V by 6 bases; bases with no gene match: 12. There are 17 residues in the CDR3. The germline V gene encodes CDR1 SGHRS and CDR2 YFSETQ. This chain's CDR3 is CASTPGTSAGNTDTQYF. CDR3 coding DNA: TGCGCCAGCACCCCCGGGACTAGCGCCGGAAACACAGATACGCAGTATTTT.

The V call is TRBV18, the J call TRBJ1-6; the D gene is possibly TRBD1 (5 bases). V dropped 3 bases and J dropped 10 bases, with 13 bases sitting between them. The germline CDR1 and CDR2 sequences are KGHSH and LQKENI. This CDR3 comprises 14 residues. The CDR3 is CASSPQGPESPLHF. The CDR3 DNA follows: TGTGCCAGCTCACCCCAGGGCCCGGAATCACCCCTCCACTTT.

This clone showed up just once. CDR3: CASSLDRGPYEQYF. The DNA of the CDR3 is TGCGCCAGCAGCCTGGACAGGGGGCCGTACGAGCAGTACTTC. This sequence joins TRBV4-3 and TRBJ2-7; 11 positions match TRBD1. There are 14 residues in the CDR3. With V trimmed by 4 bases and J by 4 bases, 3 bases remained unmatched. From germline, CDR1 is LGHNA and CDR2 YSLEER.

J is TRBJ2-7 and V is TRBV7-9, with D possibly TRBD1 on 6 matching bases. This CDR3 is 15 amino acids long. V lost 0 bases to trimming and J lost 2 bases, with 11 bases between them. Germline CDR1 SEHNR, CDR2 FQNEAQ (reference sequence). This CDR3 is CASSLAEQGTYEQYF. The CDR3 DNA reads as TGTGCCAGCAGCTTAGCGGAACAGGGTACCTACGAGCAGTACTTC.

This CDR3 reads CASSLDPQRGVTQYF. CDR3 in DNA: TGTGCCAGCAGCTTAGACCCCCAACGGGGGGTGACCCAGTACTTC. This chain connects TRBV7-2 to TRBJ2-5; 7 positions agree with TRBD2. V shed 1 base and J 7 bases; nucleotides not matched to a gene: 9. Germline V lookup: CDR1 SGHTA, CDR2 FQGNSA. CDR3 size: 15 residues. Variable domain in full (rest from reference TRBV7-2 and TRBJ2-5): GAGVSQSPSNKVTEKGKDVELRCDPISGHTALYWYRQSLGQGLEFLIYFQGNSAPDKSGLPSDRFSAERTGGSVSTLTIQRTQQEDSAVYLCASSLDPQRGVTQYFGPGTRLLVL.

The chain recombines TRBV7-2 with TRBJ1-1; no reliable D call. In germline, CDR1 is SGHTA, CDR2 FQGNSA. CDR3 length: 13 residues. The V end lost 5 bases, the J end lost 1 base, and 8 bases lay between the germline ends. CDR3 in DNA: TGTGCCAGCAGCATCAGACAGAACACTGAAGCTTTCTTT. Protein sequence: CASSIRQNTEAFF.

The chain has TRBV5-1 and TRBJ2-1, with 7 bases identical to TRBD1. Germline V gene data show CDR1 as SGHRS and CDR2 as YFSETQ. V dropped 4 bases and J dropped 0; count of bases not matched to a gene: 7. This CDR3 comprises 16 residues. The CDR3 spells CASSIEGTASYNEQFF. Written as DNA, the CDR3 is TGCGCCAGCAGCATAGAAGGGACAGCCTCCTACAATGAGCAGTTCTTC.

By share, this clone ranks as medium-sized. The V call is TRBV27, the J call TRBJ2-1; possible D gene TRBD1, 5 bases. Trimming removed 6 bases from V and 0 bases from J, with 15 bases in between. The CDR3 extends over 16 amino acids. The germline V gene encodes CDR1 MNHEY and CDR2 SMNVEV (reference sequence). The CDR3 nucleotides are TGTGCCAGCAGCCGACCCGACAGATTCTCCTACAATGAGCAGTTCTTC. The encoded protein is CASSRPDRFSYNEQFF.

V and J are TRBV4-3 and TRBJ2-3; D gene ambiguous. V shed 3 bases and J shed 5 bases, with 12 bases lying between them. Germline V gene lookup returns CDR1 LGHNA and CDR2 YSLEER. The CDR3 sequence is 14 residues long. DNA of the CDR3: TGCGCCAGCAGCCACGACAAGCTGGGAGATACGCAGTATTTT. Translating it yields CASSHDKLGDTQYF.

This clone turned up a few times. The rearrangement joins TRBV30 to TRBJ1-2; TRBD1 might be the D (5 bases). The germline gives CDR1 GTSNPN, CDR2 SVGIG (reference sequence). V shed 2 bases and J shed 4 bases, with 14 bases lying between them. The CDR3 sequence is 14 residues long. The CDR3 DNA reads TGTGCCTGGAGTATCGGGGGACTGGCCTATGGCTACACCTTC. It encodes CAWSIGGLAYGYTF.

The rearrangement joins TRBV18 to TRBJ2-3, with TRBD2 matching 13 bases. The CDR3 runs 21 residues. Germline CDR1 is KGHSH and CDR2 is LQKENI. Trimming removed 4 bases from V and 0 bases from J; junction bases left unmatched: 16. In DNA form, the CDR3 reads TGTGCCAGCTCACGTTCGACTAGCGGGGGGACACGATTTTTTAGCACAGATACGCAGTATTTT. Encoded protein: CASSRSTSGGTRFFSTDTQYF. Filled out from reference TRBV18 and TRBJ2-3, the complete variable domain reads NAGVMQNPRHLVRRRGQEARLRCSPMKGHSHVYWYRQLPEEGLKFMVYLQKENIIDESGMPKERFSAEFPKEGPSILRIQQVVRGDSAAYFCASSRSTSGGTRFFSTDTQYFGPGTRLTVL.

This chain connects TRBV5-6 to TRBJ2-5; the match to TRBD1 covers 10 bases. Germline V gene sequence: CDR1 SGHDT, CDR2 YYEEEE. The CDR3 runs to 16 residues. Unmatched junction bases numbered 9, after V lost 4 bases and J lost 3 bases. The CDR3 DNA sequence: TGTGCCAGCAGCGCGGTCGGGACAGGGGAAAAAGAGACCCAGTACTTC. Protein product: CASSAVGTGEKETQYF.

V is TRBV7-2 and J is TRBJ1-5; 7 nucleotides match TRBD1. V was clipped by 5 bases and J by 5 bases; unmatched bases: 12. CDR1 and CDR2 from the germline V gene are SGHTA and FQGNSA. This CDR3 region has 16 residues. The CDR3, as DNA: TGTGCCAGCAGCCGCTCCTGGACAGGAGGCGATCAGCCCCAGCATTTT. Translating gives CASSRSWTGGDQPQHF.

The chain joins TRBV5-1 to TRBJ2-7; 12 nucleotides match TRBD1. There are 14 residues in the CDR3. The V gene end was trimmed by 4 bases and the J gene end by 7 bases; junction bases not matched to a gene: 6. In germline, CDR1 is SGHRS, CDR2 YFSETQ. Written as DNA, the CDR3 is TGCGCCAGCAGCAGGGGACAGGGGGCAGGTGAGCAGTACTTC. This encodes CASSRGQGAGEQYF.

This clone has only a few counts. This sequence joins TRBV9 and TRBJ2-2, with 12 bases that match TRBD2. Germline V gene lookup returns CDR1 SGDLS and CDR2 YYNGEE. Unmatched junction bases numbered 2, after V lost 6 bases and J lost 5 bases. This CDR3 has 14 amino acids. The CDR3 is CASKGTSGTGELFF. The CDR3 nucleotides read TGTGCCAGCAAAGGGACTAGCGGGACCGGGGAGCTGTTTTTT.

This clone was seen a few times. The chain has TRBV19 and TRBJ1-1; tentatively, D is TRBD1 (5 bases). The CDR3 runs to 13 residues. V was shortened by 10 bases and J by 4 bases, with 16 bases between the two germline ends. Germline V CDR1 and CDR2: LNHDA, SQIVND (reference sequence). This chain's CDR3 is CATLRREGTEAFF. The CDR3 DNA sequence: TGTGCCACACTACGCAGGGAAGGCACTGAAGCTTTCTTT.

This chain uses TRBV4-3 with TRBJ1-3; D is perhaps TRBD1 (5 bases). The CDR3 has 15 amino acids. Looked up from germline, CDR1 is LGHNA and CDR2 is YSLEER. V lost 3 bases, J lost 0 bases, and 9 bases lay in between. The CDR3 DNA sequence: TGCGCCAGCAGCCAGCAGGGCCTCTCTGGAAACACCATATATTTT. Translated: CASSQQGLSGNTIYF.

The chain has TRBV13 and TRBJ1-2; 8 nucleotides match TRBD1. The germline V gene has CDR1 PRHDT and CDR2 FYEKMQ (reference sequence). The CDR3 extends over 15 amino acids. The V and J ends lost 3 bases and 8 bases, in that order; junction bases with no gene match: 11. CDR3 in DNA: TGTGCCAGCAGCTTGGGCAGGGGGCAATTTAGAGGCTACACCTTC. This codes for CASSLGRGQFRGYTF.

This clone was found once. J is TRBJ2-7 and V is TRBV21-1; the table's D call, TRBD2, has no DNA check behind it. TRBV21-1 corresponds to a pseudogene. CDR3 length: 16 residues. The CDR3 sequence: CASSNEPGLPQGEQYF. The CDR3 coding sequence is TGTGCCAGCAGCAACGAACCGGGACTCCCTCAGGGCGAGCAGTACTTC.

A single count supports this clone. The rearrangement joins TRBV5-1 to TRBJ2-7; D possibly corresponds to TRBD2 (6 bases). The CDR3 spans 13 residues. Trimming cost V 3 bases and J 4 bases, with 11 bases left between them. Germline-derived CDR1 and CDR2 are SGHRS and YFSETQ. The CDR3, as DNA: TGCGCCAGCAGCTGGGACTCTTTTTACGAGCAGTACTTC. It translates to CASSWDSFYEQYF.